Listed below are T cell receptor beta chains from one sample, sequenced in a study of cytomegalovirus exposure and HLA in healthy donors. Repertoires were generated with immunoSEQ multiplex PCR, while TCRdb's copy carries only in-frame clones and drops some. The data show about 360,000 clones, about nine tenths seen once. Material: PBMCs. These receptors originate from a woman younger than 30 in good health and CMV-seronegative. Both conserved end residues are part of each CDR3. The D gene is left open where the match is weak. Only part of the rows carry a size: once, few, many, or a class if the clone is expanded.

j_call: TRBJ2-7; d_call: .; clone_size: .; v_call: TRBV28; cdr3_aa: CASSHYEQYF; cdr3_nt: TGTGCCAGCAGTCACTACGAGCAGTACTTC
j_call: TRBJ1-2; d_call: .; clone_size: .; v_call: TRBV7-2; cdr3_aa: CASSRQQGRTGYTF; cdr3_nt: TGTGCCAGCAGCCGGCAACAGGGAAGAACTGGCTACACCTTC
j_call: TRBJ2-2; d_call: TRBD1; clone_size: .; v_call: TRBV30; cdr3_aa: CAWSRQGETGELFF; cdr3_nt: TGTGCCTGGAGCCGACAGGGAGAAACCGGGGAGCTGTTTTTT
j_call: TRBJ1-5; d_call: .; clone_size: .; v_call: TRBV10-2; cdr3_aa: CASKIRGQPQHF; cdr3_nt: TGCGCCAGCAAAATCCGGGGGCAGCCCCAGCATTTT
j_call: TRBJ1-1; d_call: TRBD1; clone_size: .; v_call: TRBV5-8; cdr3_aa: CASSLYRGNTEAFF; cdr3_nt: TGTGCCAGCAGCTTATACAGGGGAAACACTGAAGCTTTCTTT
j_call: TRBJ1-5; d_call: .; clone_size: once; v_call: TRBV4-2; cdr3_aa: CASSHEDISNQPQHF; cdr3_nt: TGTGCCAGCAGCCACGAAGACATTAGCAATCAGCCCCAGCATTTT
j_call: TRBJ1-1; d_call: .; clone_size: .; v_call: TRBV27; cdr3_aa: CASRIQSSNTEAFF; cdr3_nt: TGTGCCAGCAGGATACAGTCTTCGAACACTGAAGCTTTCTTT
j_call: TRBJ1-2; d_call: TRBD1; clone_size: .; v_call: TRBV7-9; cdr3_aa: CASSREGAPNEDGYTF; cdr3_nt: TGTGCCAGCAGCCGGGAGGGGGCCCCCAATGAGGATGGCTACACCTTC
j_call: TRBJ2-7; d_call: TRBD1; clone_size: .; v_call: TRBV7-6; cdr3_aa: CASSLAGDRSYEQYF; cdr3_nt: TGTGCCAGCAGCTTAGCCGGGGACAGGTCCTACGAGCAGTACTTC
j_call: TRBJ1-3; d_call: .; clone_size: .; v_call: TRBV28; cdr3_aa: CASRSRGRGEGNTIYF; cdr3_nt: TGTGCCAGCAGGTCGAGAGGACGCGGGGAGGGAAACACCATATATTTT
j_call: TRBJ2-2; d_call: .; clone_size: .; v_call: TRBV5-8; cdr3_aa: CASSSTSTGELFF; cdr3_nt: TGTGCCAGCAGCTCGACTTCTACCGGGGAGCTGTTTTTT
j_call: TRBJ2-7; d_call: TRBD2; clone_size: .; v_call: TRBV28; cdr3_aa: CASSLWTSGIYEQYF; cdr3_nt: TGTGCCAGCAGTTTATGGACTAGCGGTATCTACGAGCAGTACTTC
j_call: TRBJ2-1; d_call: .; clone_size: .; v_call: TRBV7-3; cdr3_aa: CASSLASSYNEQFF; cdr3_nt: TGTGCCAGCAGCTTAGCTAGCTCCTACAATGAGCAGTTCTTC
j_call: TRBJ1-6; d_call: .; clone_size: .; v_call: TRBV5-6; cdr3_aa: CASSFDRRSNSPLHF; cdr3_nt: TGTGCCAGCAGCTTTGACCGGAGATCTAATTCACCCCTCCACTTT
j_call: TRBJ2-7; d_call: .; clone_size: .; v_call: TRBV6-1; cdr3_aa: CASITAPGSEQYF; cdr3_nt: TGTGCCAGCATAACAGCCCCTGGTTCCGAGCAGTACTTC
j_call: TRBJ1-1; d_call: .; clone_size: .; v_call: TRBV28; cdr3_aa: CASRPSGVSEAFF; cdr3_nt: TGTGCCAGCAGACCCTCTGGAGTCTCTGAAGCTTTCTTT
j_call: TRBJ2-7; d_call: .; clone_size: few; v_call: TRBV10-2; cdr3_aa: CASSVSGYEQYF; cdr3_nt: TGCGCCAGCAGTGTTTCCGGGTACGAGCAGTACTTC
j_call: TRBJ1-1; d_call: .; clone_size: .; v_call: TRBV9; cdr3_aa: CASSSSPWGRTEAFF; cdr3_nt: TGTGCCAGCAGCTCCTCCCCGTGGGGGAGGACTGAAGCTTTCTTT
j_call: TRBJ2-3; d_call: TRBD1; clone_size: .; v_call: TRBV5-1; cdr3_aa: CASSFLGGDTQYF; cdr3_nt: TGCGCCAGCAGCTTTCTAGGGGGCGATACGCAGTATTTT
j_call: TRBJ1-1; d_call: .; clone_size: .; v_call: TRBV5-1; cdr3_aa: CASTLLDQGNTEAFF; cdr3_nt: TGCGCCAGCACCTTACTTGACCAGGGGAACACTGAAGCTTTCTTT
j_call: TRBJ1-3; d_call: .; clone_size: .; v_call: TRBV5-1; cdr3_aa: CASSLGGSSSGNTIYF; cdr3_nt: TGCGCCAGCAGCTTGGGTGGGAGTTCCTCTGGAAACACCATATATTTT
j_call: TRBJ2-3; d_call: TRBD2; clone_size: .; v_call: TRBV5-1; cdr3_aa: CASRPQAGTDTQYF; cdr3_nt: TGCGCCAGCAGACCACAAGCGGGGACAGATACGCAGTATTTT
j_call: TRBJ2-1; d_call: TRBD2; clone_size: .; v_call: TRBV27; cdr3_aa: CASSLSFFSGTGRDEQFF; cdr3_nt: TGTGCCAGCAGTTTATCGTTCTTTTCTGGGACCGGGAGGGATGAGCAGTTCTTC
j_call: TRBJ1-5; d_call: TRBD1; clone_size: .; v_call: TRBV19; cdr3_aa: CATHERDRGVNQPQHF; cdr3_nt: TGTGCCACCCACGAGCGGGACAGGGGGGTCAATCAGCCCCAGCATTTT
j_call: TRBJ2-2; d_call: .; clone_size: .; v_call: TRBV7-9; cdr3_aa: CASSLPGLANTGELFF; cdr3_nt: TGTGCCAGCAGCTTACCGGGACTGGCGAACACCGGGGAGCTGTTTTTT
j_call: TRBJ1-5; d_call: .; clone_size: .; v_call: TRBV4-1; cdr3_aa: CASSQDLRGPPQHF; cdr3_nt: TGCGCCAGCAGCCAAGATCTCCGGGGTCCGCCCCAGCATTTT
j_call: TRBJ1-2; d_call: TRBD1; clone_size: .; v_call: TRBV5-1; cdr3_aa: CASSLVQGALHGYTF; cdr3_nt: TGCGCCAGCAGCTTGGTACAGGGGGCCCTCCATGGCTACACCTTC
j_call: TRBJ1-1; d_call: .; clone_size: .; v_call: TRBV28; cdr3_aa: CASSPDIYAEAFF; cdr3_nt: TGTGCCAGCAGTCCGGACATCTACGCTGAAGCTTTCTTT
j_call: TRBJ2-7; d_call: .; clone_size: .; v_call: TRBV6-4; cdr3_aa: CAWRPQGSSYEQYF; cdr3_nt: TGTGCCTGGCGACCTCAGGGGAGCTCCTACGAGCAGTACTTC
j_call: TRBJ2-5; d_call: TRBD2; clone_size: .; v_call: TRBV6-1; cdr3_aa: CASSGYGGGAETQYF; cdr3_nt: TGTGCCAGCAGTGGGTATGGCGGGGGGGCCGAGACCCAGTACTTC
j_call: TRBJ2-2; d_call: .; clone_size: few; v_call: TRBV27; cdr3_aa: CASSLWSSGELFF; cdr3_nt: TGTGCCAGCAGTTTGTGGAGTTCCGGGGAGCTGTTTTTT
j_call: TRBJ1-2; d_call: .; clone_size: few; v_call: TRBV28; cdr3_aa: CASSRPGTSGGYGYTF; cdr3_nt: TGTGCCAGCAGTCGACCGGGGACATCGGGGGGCTATGGCTACACCTTC
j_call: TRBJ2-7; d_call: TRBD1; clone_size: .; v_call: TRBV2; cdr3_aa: CASGDPDRAEYEQYF; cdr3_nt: TGTGCCAGCGGGGACCCAGACAGGGCTGAGTACGAGCAGTACTTC
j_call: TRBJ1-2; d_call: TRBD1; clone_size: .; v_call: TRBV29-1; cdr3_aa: CSAYLPRGNGYTF; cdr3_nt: TGCAGCGCTTACCTTCCCAGGGGGAATGGCTACACCTTC
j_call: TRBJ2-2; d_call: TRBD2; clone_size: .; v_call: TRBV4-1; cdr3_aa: CASSDGTSGDHRELFF; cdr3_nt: TGCGCCAGCAGCGATGGGACTAGCGGGGATCACCGGGAGCTGTTTTTT
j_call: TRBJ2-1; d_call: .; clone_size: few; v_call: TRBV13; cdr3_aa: CASSLDRANEQFF; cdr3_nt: TGTGCCAGCAGCTTAGACAGGGCCAATGAGCAGTTCTTC
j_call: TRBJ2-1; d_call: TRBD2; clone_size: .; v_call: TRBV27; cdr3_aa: CASQSGASSYNEQFF; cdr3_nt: TGTGCCAGCCAGAGCGGGGCGAGCTCCTACAATGAGCAGTTCTTC
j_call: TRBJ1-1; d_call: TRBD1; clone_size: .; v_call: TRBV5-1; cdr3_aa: CASSLGRGTDTEAFF; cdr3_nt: TGCGCCAGCAGCTTGGGCAGGGGGACAGACACTGAAGCTTTCTTT
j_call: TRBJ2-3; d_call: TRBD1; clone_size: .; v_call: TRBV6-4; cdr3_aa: CASSDGGQGSDTQYF; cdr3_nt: TGTGCCAGCAGTGACGGCGGACAGGGGTCAGATACGCAGTATTTT
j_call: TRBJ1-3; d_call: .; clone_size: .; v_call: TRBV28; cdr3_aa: CASSQGGTGNTIYF; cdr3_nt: TGTGCCAGCAGTCAGGGTGGGACTGGAAACACCATATATTTT
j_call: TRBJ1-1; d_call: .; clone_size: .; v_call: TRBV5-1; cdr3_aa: CASSWSNREGTEAFF; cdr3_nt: TGCGCCAGCAGCTGGTCCAACAGGGAGGGTACTGAAGCTTTCTTT
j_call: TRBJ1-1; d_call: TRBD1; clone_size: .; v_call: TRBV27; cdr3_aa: CASSLDREITEAFF; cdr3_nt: TGTGCCAGCAGTCTCGACAGGGAGATCACTGAAGCTTTCTTT
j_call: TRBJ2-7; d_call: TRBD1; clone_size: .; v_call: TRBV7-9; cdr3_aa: CASSNWDRGRDEQYF; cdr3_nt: TGTGCCAGCAGTAACTGGGACAGGGGGCGAGACGAGCAGTACTTC
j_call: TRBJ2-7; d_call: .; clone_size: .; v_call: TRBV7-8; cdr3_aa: CASSDWPSYEQYF; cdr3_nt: TGTGCCAGCAGTGACTGGCCATCCTACGAGCAGTACTTC
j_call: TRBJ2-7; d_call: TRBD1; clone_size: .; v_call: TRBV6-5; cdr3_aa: CASSPPGQGLEEQYF; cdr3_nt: TGTGCCAGCAGTCCGCCGGGACAGGGGTTGGAAGAGCAGTACTTC
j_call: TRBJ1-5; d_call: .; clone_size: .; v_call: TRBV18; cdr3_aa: CASSLVGGTNQPQHF; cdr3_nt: TGTGCCAGCTCACTGGTTGGAGGGACCAATCAGCCCCAGCATTTT
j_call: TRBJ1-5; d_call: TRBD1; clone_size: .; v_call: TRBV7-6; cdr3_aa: CASSDRDRDNQPQHF; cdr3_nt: TGTGCCAGCAGCGACCGGGACAGGGACAATCAGCCCCAGCATTTT
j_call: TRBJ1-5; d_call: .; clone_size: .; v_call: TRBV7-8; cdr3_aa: CASSHLPPESNQPQHF; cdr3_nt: TGTGCCAGCAGCCACCTACCCCCGGAGAGCAATCAGCCCCAGCATTTT
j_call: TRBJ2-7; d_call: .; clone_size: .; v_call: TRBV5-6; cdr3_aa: CASSFLEGQAYEQYF; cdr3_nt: TGTGCCAGCAGCTTTCTGGAGGGTCAGGCCTACGAGCAGTACTTC
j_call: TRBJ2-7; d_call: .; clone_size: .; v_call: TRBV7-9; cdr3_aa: CASSSLGVPSSYEQYF; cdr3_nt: TGTGCCAGCAGCTCCTTAGGGGTTCCGAGCTCCTACGAGCAGTACTTC
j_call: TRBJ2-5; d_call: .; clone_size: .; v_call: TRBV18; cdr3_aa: CASSPFGAETQYF; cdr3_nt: TGTGCCAGCTCGCCCTTTGGAGCCGAGACCCAGTACTTC
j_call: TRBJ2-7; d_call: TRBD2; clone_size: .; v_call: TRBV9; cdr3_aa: CASSVGRAGGQLSYEQYF; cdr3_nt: TGTGCCAGCAGCGTAGGTCGAGCGGGGGGCCAGCTCTCCTACGAGCAGTACTTC
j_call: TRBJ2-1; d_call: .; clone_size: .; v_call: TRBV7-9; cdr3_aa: CASSLGASEQFF; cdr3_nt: TGTGCCAGCAGCTTAGGGGCCAGTGAGCAGTTCTTC
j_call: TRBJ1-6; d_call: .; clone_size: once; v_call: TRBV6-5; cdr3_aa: CASSQRTVGSPLHF; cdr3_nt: TGTGCCAGCAGCCAAAGGACAGTTGGTTCACCCCTCCACTTT
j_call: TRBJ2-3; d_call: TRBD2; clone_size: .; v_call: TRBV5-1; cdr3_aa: CASSTTGTSGTQGTQYF; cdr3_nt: TGCGCCAGCAGCACGACCGGGACTAGCGGGACCCAGGGTACGCAGTATTTT
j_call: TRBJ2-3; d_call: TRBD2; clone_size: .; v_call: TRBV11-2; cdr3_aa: CASSLKLAGGMSTDTQYF; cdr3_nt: TGTGCCAGCAGCTTAAAACTAGCGGGAGGCATGAGCACAGATACGCAGTATTTT
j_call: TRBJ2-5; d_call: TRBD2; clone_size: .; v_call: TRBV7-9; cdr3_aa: CASSGGLAGGPRLETQYF; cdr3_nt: TGTGCCAGCAGCGGAGGACTAGCGGGAGGGCCTAGACTGGAGACCCAGTACTTC
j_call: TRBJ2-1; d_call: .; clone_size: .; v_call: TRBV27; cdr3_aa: CASSLLLSPNEQFF; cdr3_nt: TGTGCCAGCAGTTTACTCCTCTCCCCTAATGAGCAGTTCTTC
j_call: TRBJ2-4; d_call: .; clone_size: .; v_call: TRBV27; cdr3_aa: CAAGRGIENIQYF; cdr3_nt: TGTGCCGCCGGCAGGGGTATTGAAAACATTCAGTACTTC
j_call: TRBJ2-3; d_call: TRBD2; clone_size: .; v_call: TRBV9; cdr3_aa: CASSAWAGGATDTQYF; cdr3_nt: TGTGCCAGCAGCGCTTGGGCGGGGGGGGCCACAGATACGCAGTATTTT